Listed here are 25 T cell receptor beta chains from one sample, sequenced in a study of B cell selection in AIRE deficiency. Assay: immunoSEQ multiplex PCR; the TCRdb copy retains only in-frame clones and omits some. The sample holds 20,000 to 25,000 clones, roughly 98% seen once. Sorting defined conventional CD4 T cells as CD4+CD127+. The sample consisted of conventional CD4+ T cells sorted from PBMCs. All receptors derive from a human donor with AIRE deficiency.

The chain employs TRBV28 and TRBJ1-1, with a possible D match to TRBD1 (6 bases). V was trimmed by 7 bases and J by 10 bases, leaving 16 bases between them. The germline V gene encodes CDR1 MDHEN and CDR2 SYDVKM. The CDR3 runs to 12 residues. Written as DNA, the CDR3 is TGTGCCAGCACCCAAGGGGGGGGGTTAGCTTTCTTT. Residues: CASTQGGGLAFF.

This rearrangement joins TRBV7-2 to TRBJ1-5, with D maybe TRBD1 (5 bases). The CDR3 spans 15 residues. CDR1 and CDR2 from the germline V gene are SGHTA and FQGNSA. V dropped 0 bases and J dropped 4 bases, with 10 bases sitting between them. The CDR3 sequence: CASSLAWGDNQPQHF. The CDR3 DNA reads as TGTGCCAGCAGCTTAGCTTGGGGGGATAATCAGCCCCAGCATTTT. Based on the CDR3 plus reference TRBV7-2 and TRBJ1-5, the full variable domain is GAGVSQSPSNKVTEKGKDVELRCDPISGHTALYWYRQSLGQGLEFLIYFQGNSAPDKSGLPSDRFSAERTGGSVSTLTIQRTQQEDSAVYLCASSLAWGDNQPQHFGDGTRLSIL.

This chain uses TRBV7-2 with TRBJ1-5; D remains unclear. The CDR3 runs 13 residues. Germline V gene sequence: CDR1 SGHTA, CDR2 FQGNSA. V was pared by 1 base and J by 3 bases, with 4 bases between. The DNA of the CDR3 is TGTGCCAGCAGCTTAGGGGTCAATCAGCCCCAGCATTTT. Protein product: CASSLGVNQPQHF.

The V gene is TRBV2, the J gene TRBJ2-7; TRBD2 matches 10 bases. The germline V gene encodes CDR1 SNHLY and CDR2 FYNNEI. V shed 3 bases, J shed 9 bases, and the junction held 8 bases outside the gene matches. The CDR3 has 14 amino acids. The DNA for the CDR3 is TGTGCCAGCAGTGAGCTAGCGGGAGCTGTTGGGCAGTACTTC. Amino acid sequence: CASSELAGAVGQYF.

The chain combines TRBV28 with TRBJ2-5; no clear D gene. V was clipped by 8 bases and J by 3 bases, with 31 bases between them. CDR3 length: 19 residues. From germline, CDR1 is MDHEN and CDR2 SYDVKM. CDR3 in DNA: TGTGCCAGCGGCATAGACACGGTAGGGTCTACTTCCTCGAAAGAGACCCAGTACTTC. Translated, it gives CASGIDTVGSTSSKETQYF.

The chain couples TRBV5-6 to TRBJ2-5; 10 bases are shared with TRBD2. Trimming cost V 0 bases and J 4 bases; bases outside gene matches: 12. The CDR3 spans 18 residues. In germline, CDR1 is SGHDT, CDR2 YYEEEE. CDR3 region: CASSLGGRLAGVLETQYF. The CDR3 bases are TGTGCCAGCAGCTTGGGCGGGAGGCTAGCGGGAGTTTTAGAGACCCAGTACTTC.

The chain joins TRBV4-1 to TRBJ2-2; 11 bases line up with TRBD2. V shed 2 bases and J 4 bases; nucleotides not matched to a gene: 12. CDR3 length: 19 residues. The germline gives CDR1 MGHRA, CDR2 YSYEKL. For the CDR3, the DNA is TGCGCCAGCAGCCAAAATAGGCTTAGCGGGAGGGTCAGCACCGGGGAGCTGTTTTTT. Protein sequence: CASSQNRLSGRVSTGELFF.

The chain uses TRBV7-2 and TRBJ2-3; 7 bases are a match to TRBD1. The V gene's germline CDR1 is SGHTA and CDR2 FQGNSA. The CDR3 spans 15 residues. V was clipped by 3 bases and J by 1 base; unmatched bases: 4. CDR3 in DNA: TGTGCCAGCAGCTTGACAGGGTTTGGCACAGATACGCAGTATTTT. This encodes CASSLTGFGTDTQYF. The complete variable domain, with remaining parts taken from reference TRBV7-2 and TRBJ2-3, reads GAGVSQSPSNKVTEKGKDVELRCDPISGHTALYWYRQSLGQGLEFLIYFQGNSAPDKSGLPSDRFSAERTGGSVSTLTIQRTQQEDSAVYLCASSLTGFGTDTQYFGPGTRLTVL.

J is TRBJ1-4 and V is TRBV4-1, with D possibly being TRBD1 (5 bases). Trimming shortened V by 4 bases and J by 8 bases, and 20 bases separated the two germline ends. Germline CDR1 reads MGHRA; CDR2 reads YSYEKL. This CDR3 comprises 16 residues. CDR3 in amino acids: CASSPDPGTGREKLFF. In nucleotides, the CDR3 is TGCGCCAGCAGCCCAGACCCCGGGACGGGCAGAGAAAAACTGTTTTTT.

The V gene is TRBV4-2, the J gene TRBJ2-1; D unclear. V was clipped by 2 bases and J by 5 bases, with 7 bases between them. The CDR3 is 13 residues long. Per germline, CDR1 LGHNA and CDR2 YNFKEQ. CDR3 residues: CASSQPENNEQFF. CDR3 bases: TGTGCCAGCAGCCAACCCGAAAACAATGAGCAGTTCTTC.

The V gene is TRBV4-1, the J gene TRBJ2-1; 11 bases are shared with TRBD2. The CDR3 runs 13 residues. The ends lost 4 bases at V and 14 bases at J; junction bases unmatched: 7. The V gene's germline CDR1 is MGHRA and CDR2 YSYEKL. CDR3 amino acids: CASSLGLAESKFF. CDR3 DNA sequence: TGCGCCAGCAGCCTGGGACTAGCGGAGTCCAAGTTCTTC.

The chain recombines TRBV11-3 with TRBJ2-5; unclear D gene. V lost 1 base, J lost 1 base, and 4 bases lay in between. The CDR3 consists of 13 residues. Germline lookup yields CDR1 SGHNT and CDR2 YENEEA. The CDR3 DNA sequence: TGTGCCAGCAGCTTAGTGCTCCAAGAGACCCAGTACTTC. It is translated as CASSLVLQETQYF.

The chain couples TRBV29-1 to TRBJ1-1, with 10 nucleotides matching TRBD1. The CDR3 is made up of 13 amino acids. Germline assignment: CDR1 SQVTM and CDR2 ANQGSEA. With 7 bases clipped from V and 10 bases from J, the junction kept 12 bases outside the gene matches. DNA of the CDR3: TGCAGCGGGAGGAGGACAGGGGGGTTTTCAGCTTTCTTT. Its protein product is CSGRRTGGFSAFF.

This chain uses TRBV25-1 with TRBJ2-2; 11 bases line up with TRBD2. Germline loops: CDR1 MGHDK, CDR2 SYGVNS. The CDR3 runs to 16 residues. With V trimmed by 5 bases and J by 1 base, 3 bases remained unmatched. CDR3 region: CASSHSGRVNTGELFF. The CDR3 DNA is TGTGCCAGCAGTCATAGCGGGAGGGTGAACACCGGGGAGCTGTTTTTT.

The CDR3 reads CASSDLRTANINYSNQPQHF. Here the CDR3 DNA reads TGTGCCAGCAGTGATCTGAGGACAGCGAACATAAATTATAGCAATCAGCCCCAGCATTTT. The chain links TRBV6-1 to TRBJ1-5, with a possible D match to TRBD1 (6 bases). V lost 3 bases and J lost 0, with 24 bases in between. The length of the CDR3 is 20 residues. The germline CDR1 and CDR2 sequences are MNHNS and SASEGT.

This clone has just one count. This rearrangement joins TRBV4-3 to TRBJ2-1; 11 bases are a match to TRBD2. The J segment lost 11 bases and the V segment lost 4 bases, leaving 4 bases of the junction unmatched. CDR3 length: 13 residues. From germline, CDR1 is LGHNA and CDR2 YSLEER. The chain's CDR3 is CASSRGLAGQQFF. In nucleotides, the CDR3 is TGCGCCAGCAGCCGCGGACTAGCGGGCCAGCAGTTCTTC.

This rearrangement joins TRBV11-2 to TRBJ1-3, with D uncertain. Per the germline V gene, CDR1 is SGHAT and CDR2 is FQNNGV. The CDR3 has 14 amino acids. With 7 bases removed from V and 1 base from J, the gap between germline ends came to 11 bases. CDR3 residues: CASKLLGSGNTIYF. CDR3 sequence (DNA): TGTGCCAGCAAACTTTTGGGGTCTGGAAACACCATATATTTT.

The DNA for the CDR3 is TGTGCCAGCAGTCTAGCGGGGATGTACCAAGAGACCCAGTACTTC. The encoded protein is CASSLAGMYQETQYF. The chain carries TRBV9 and TRBJ2-5; 9 nucleotides align to TRBD2. The CDR3 is 15 amino acids. Losses at the gene ends were 5 bases for V and 0 bases for J; bases not matched to a gene: 5. Germline CDR1 reads SGDLS; CDR2 reads YYNGEE. Full variable domain (remainder filled in from reference TRBV9 and TRBJ2-5): DSGVTQTPKHLITATGQRVTLRCSPRSGDLSVYWYQQSLDQGLQFLIQYYNGEERAKGNILERFSAQQFPDLHSELNLSSLELGDSALYFCASSLAGMYQETQYFGPGTRLLVL.

The chain uses TRBV9 and TRBJ2-2; TRBD2 aligns across 12 bases. In germline, CDR1 is SGDLS, CDR2 YYNGEE. The CDR3 is 17 amino acids. V gave up 3 bases and J gave up 6 bases; unmatched junction bases: 9. CDR3 sequence reads: CASSEPSSGRDSGELFF. CDR3 bases: TGTGCCAGCAGCGAGCCCTCTAGCGGGAGGGATTCCGGGGAGCTGTTTTTT.

The rearrangement uses TRBV7-9 and TRBJ1-5; 8 bases are a match to TRBD1. The germline V gene has CDR1 SEHNR and CDR2 FQNEAQ (reference sequence). V dropped 5 bases and J dropped 0; count of bases not matched to a gene: 3. There are 15 residues in the CDR3. CDR3 residues: CASSETGGSNQPQHF. The CDR3 coding sequence is TGTGCCAGCAGCGAAACAGGGGGTAGCAATCAGCCCCAGCATTTT.

This clone was counted a single time. The chain couples TRBV5-6 to TRBJ2-7; D might be TRBD2 (5 bases). Germline V gives CDR1 SGHDT, CDR2 YYEEEE. V lost 4 bases and J 0 bases, leaving 11 bases between the germline ends. CDR3 length: 14 residues. CDR3 sequence: CASSGGLNSYEQYF. The CDR3 nucleotides read TGTGCCAGCAGCGGAGGACTGAACTCCTACGAGCAGTACTTC.

The chain combines TRBV28 with TRBJ1-3; D perhaps matches TRBD1 (6 bases). Germline-derived CDR1 and CDR2 are MDHEN and SYDVKM. The CDR3 extends over 17 amino acids. V lost 6 bases and J lost 0, with 18 bases in between. CDR3 loop: CASSLDWTENSGNTIYF. The CDR3 nucleotides read TGTGCCAGCAGCCTCGACTGGACAGAAAACTCTGGAAACACCATATATTTT.

The chain uses TRBV7-8 and TRBJ2-1; TRBD2 agrees at 14 bases. The CDR3 extends over 19 amino acids. V lost 0 bases, J lost 5 bases, and 9 bases stayed unmatched. In germline, CDR1 is SGHVS, CDR2 FQNEAQ. CDR3 loop: CASSLAGLAGEIGHNEQFF. In DNA, the CDR3 is TGTGCCAGCAGCTTAGCGGGACTAGCGGGAGAAATAGGTCACAATGAGCAGTTCTTC. Complete variable domain (other parts from reference TRBV7-8 and TRBJ2-1): GAGVSQSPRYKVAKRGQDVALRCDPISGHVSLFWYQQALGQGPEFLTYFQNEAQLDKSGLPSDRFFAERPEGSVSTLKIQRTQQEDSAVYLCASSLAGLAGEIGHNEQFFGPGTRLTVL.

The chain recombines TRBV18 with TRBJ2-3; possibly TRBD2 for D (6 bases). The germline V gene has CDR1 KGHSH and CDR2 LQKENI. V lost 4 bases to trimming and J lost 4 bases, with 12 bases between them. The CDR3 runs to 14 residues. The CDR3 loop reads CASSLGGWADTQYF. For the CDR3, the DNA is TGTGCCAGCTCACTGGGAGGATGGGCAGATACGCAGTATTTT.

This clone appeared once. This sequence joins TRBV28 and TRBJ2-7; 8 nucleotides align to TRBD1. CDR3 length: 13 amino acids. J was trimmed by 0 bases and V by 9 bases; bases with no gene match: 4. From germline, CDR1 is MDHEN and CDR2 SYDVKM. Written as DNA, the CDR3 is TGTGCCAGTACGACAGGGGTCTCCTACGAGCAGTACTTC. It translates to CASTTGVSYEQYF.